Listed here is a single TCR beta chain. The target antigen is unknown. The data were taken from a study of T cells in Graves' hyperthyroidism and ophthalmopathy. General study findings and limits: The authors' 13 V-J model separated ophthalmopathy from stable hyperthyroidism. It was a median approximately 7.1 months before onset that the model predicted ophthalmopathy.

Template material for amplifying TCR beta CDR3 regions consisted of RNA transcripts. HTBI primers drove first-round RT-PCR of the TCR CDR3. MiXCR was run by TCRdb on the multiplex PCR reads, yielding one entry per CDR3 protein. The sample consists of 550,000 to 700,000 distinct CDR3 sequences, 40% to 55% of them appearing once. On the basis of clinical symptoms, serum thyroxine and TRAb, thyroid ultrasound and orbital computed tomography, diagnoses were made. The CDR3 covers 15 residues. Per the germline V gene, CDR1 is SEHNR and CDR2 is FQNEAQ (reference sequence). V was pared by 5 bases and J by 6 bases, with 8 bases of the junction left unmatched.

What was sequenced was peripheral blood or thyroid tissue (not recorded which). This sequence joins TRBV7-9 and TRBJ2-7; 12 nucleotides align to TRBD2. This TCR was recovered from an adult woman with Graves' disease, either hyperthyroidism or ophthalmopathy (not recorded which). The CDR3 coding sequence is TGTGCCAGCAGCCCTCAGGCTAGCGGGAGGGCCGAGCAGTACTTC. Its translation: CASSPQASGRAEQYF. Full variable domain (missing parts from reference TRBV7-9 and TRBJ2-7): DTGVSQNPRHKITKRGQNVTFRCDPISEHNRLYWYRQTLGQGPEFLTYFQNEAQLEKSRLLSDRFSAERPKGSFSTLEIQRTEQGDSAMYLCASSPQASGRAEQYFGPGTRLTVT.